This T cell receptor beta chain was profiled in a study of blood T cell repertoires in COVID-19. Overall study context: Nucleic acid was either cDNA or gDNA, and it came from T cells, B-cell-depleted T cells, or PBMCs.

Across about two dozen US areas, participants ranged in age from about 18 to 100 years. Clinical history as reported by participants underpinned cohort assignment. Authors' methods: Reference gene primer amplification gave nucleated cell count estimates. Only in-frame clones appear in the TCRdb table, and some are missing; sequencing was by immunoSEQ multiplex PCR. From that table come the V and J calls and clone size; the DNA was used to work out D and trimming. Here the sample spans more than 200,000 clones, more than 70% being singletons. V gave up 2 bases and J gave up 0 bases, with 11 bases separating them. Germline V gives CDR1 KGHSH, CDR2 LQKENI. The CDR3 consists of 15 residues.

The origin of this receptor is a man younger than 40 with acute COVID-19. The chain combines TRBV18 with TRBJ2-7; no clear D. The specimen sequenced was PBMCs or T cells enriched from blood (not recorded which). CDR3 residues: CASSPDQQNSYEQYF. CDR3 DNA: TGTGCCAGCTCACCAGATCAACAGAACTCCTACGAGCAGTACTTC. The whole variable domain, remainder taken from reference TRBV18 and TRBJ2-7, is NAGVMQNPRHLVRRRGQEARLRCSPMKGHSHVYWYRQLPEEGLKFMVYLQKENIIDESGMPKERFSAEFPKEGPSILRIQQVVRGDSAAYFCASSPDQQNSYEQYFGPGTRLTVT.